Below are 20 T cell receptor beta chains sequenced from a single sample in a study of blood T cell repertoires in COVID-19. Repertoires were generated with immunoSEQ multiplex PCR, while TCRdb's copy carries only in-frame clones and drops some. The data show 250,000 to 300,000 clones, approximately 79% seen once. Sequencing was carried out using PBMCs or T cells enriched from blood (not recorded which). The receptors were gathered from a man aged 25-45 years with acute COVID-19.

The chain couples TRBV5-5 to TRBJ1-1; possibly TRBD1 for D (6 bases). The germline CDR1 and CDR2 sequences are SGHKS and YYEKEE (reference sequence). This CDR3 comprises 15 residues. The V gene lost 5 bases and the J gene lost 1 base, with 15 bases spanning the gap. The CDR3 spells CASSKQGRQNTEAFF. The CDR3 bases are TGTGCCAGCAGTAAACAGGGTAGACAGAACACTGAAGCTTTCTTT. The whole variable domain, filled in from reference TRBV5-5 and TRBJ1-1, reads DAGVTQSPTHLIKTRGQQVTLRCSPISGHKSVSWYQQVLGQGPQFIFQYYEKEERGRGNFPDRFSARQFPNYSSELNVNALLLGDSALYLCASSKQGRQNTEAFFGQGTRLTVV.

The DNA of the CDR3 is TGTGCCAGCAGCGTTTTACAGGGGACTGGAAACACCATATATTTT. It is translated as CASSVLQGTGNTIYF. The genes are TRBV7-8 and TRBJ1-3; 7 nucleotides agree with TRBD1. The CDR3 covers 15 residues. The J segment lost 2 bases and the V segment lost 5 bases, leaving 6 bases of the junction unmatched. Per germline, CDR1 SGHVS and CDR2 FQNEAQ.

V usage is TRBV15 and J usage is TRBJ1-5; D unclear. V was cut by 3 bases and J by 1 base, with 13 bases left in between. Germline CDR1 and CDR2: LNHNV and YYDKDF (reference sequence). The CDR3 covers 16 residues. In DNA form, the CDR3 reads TGTGCCACCAGCAGCCCCCGCTCGGGGAGCAATCAGCCCCAGCATTTT. This gives the protein CATSSPRSGSNQPQHF.

This clone was observed once. The rearrangement uses TRBV2 and TRBJ2-7; no firm D call. The V gene lost 3 bases and the J gene lost 12 bases, with 9 bases spanning the gap. The CDR3 covers 10 residues. Germline V gene sequence: CDR1 SNHLY, CDR2 FYNNEI. The CDR3 DNA reads as TGTGCCAGCAGTGACCGCGCCCTGTACGTC. This codes for CASSDRALYV.

This clone was detected once. The J gene is TRBJ1-5, the V gene TRBV7-3; 9 bases fit TRBD1. The CDR3 length is 15 residues. After removal of 5 bases from V and 9 bases from J, the junction contained 11 bases not matched to a gene. Germline CDR1 is SGHTA and CDR2 is FQGTGA. The CDR3 nucleotides read TGTGCCAGCAGCACCCCGGACAGGGGCCAAGGGCCCCAGCATTTT. Protein product: CASSTPDRGQGPQHF. The full variable domain, completed using reference TRBV7-3 and TRBJ1-5, is GAGVSQTPSNKVTEKGKYVELRCDPISGHTALYWYRQSLGQGPEFLIYFQGTGAADDSGLPNDRFFAVRPEGSVSTLKIQRTERGDSAVYLCASSTPDRGQGPQHFGDGTRLSIL.

This chain connects TRBV12-3 or TRBV12-4 to TRBJ2-1, with TRBD2 identical over 7 bases. V shed 5 bases, J shed 9 bases, and the junction held 4 bases outside the gene matches. The CDR3 runs to 12 residues. CDR3 residues: CASSMTSSEQFF. As DNA, the CDR3 is TGTGCCAGCAGTATGACTAGCTCTGAGCAGTTCTTC.

As concerns this clone: Given a much more abundant clone one base away, this may be a read error. Other DNA sequences of this sample code for an identical CDR3. The J gene is TRBJ2-1, the V gene TRBV4-2; 12 nucleotides line up with TRBD1. The V and J ends lost 2 bases and 8 bases, in that order; junction bases with no gene match: 10. The CDR3 length is 17 residues. Germline V lookup: CDR1 LGHNA, CDR2 YNFKEQ. This CDR3 is CASSQKGVGTGGDEQFF. The DNA for the CDR3 is TGTGCCAGCAGCCAAAAGGGGGTAGGGACAGGGGGCGATGAGCAGTTCTTC.

A word on this clone: The junction differs from germline at one of its ends, possibly a read error. In DNA, the CDR3 is TGTGCCAGCAGTGAAGGCCTGGGACAGGGTGATACTTTAACTTTT. It codes for CASSEGLGQGDTLTF. The rearrangement uses TRBV6-1 and TRBJ1-4; TRBD1 agrees at 9 bases. CDR3 size: 15 residues. The germline V gene encodes CDR1 MNHNS and CDR2 SASEGT.

CDR3 coding DNA: TGTGCCAGCAGCTTAGCTAAGGGGAACGAAAAACTGTTTTTT. It codes for CASSLAKGNEKLFF. The V and J genes are TRBV7-9 and TRBJ1-4; D perhaps matches TRBD1 (5 bases). The CDR3 consists of 14 residues. The germline CDR1 and CDR2 sequences are SEHNR and FQNEAQ (reference sequence). V was shortened by 0 bases and J by 8 bases, with 10 bases between the two germline ends.

This clone was seen only once. J is TRBJ1-1 and V is TRBV11-3, with D possibly being TRBD1 (6 bases). The CDR3 has 13 amino acids. V was clipped by 5 bases and J by 0 bases, with 7 bases between them. CDR1 and CDR2 (germline): SGHNT, YENEEA. CDR3 loop: CASSRGLNTEAFF. CDR3 bases: TGTGCCAGCAGCAGGGGGTTGAACACTGAAGCTTTCTTT.

This chain connects TRBV9 to TRBJ2-3; possibly TRBD1 for D (6 bases). Trimming left V 0 bases short and J 6 bases short, with 11 bases between. Germline CDR1 is SGDLS and CDR2 is YYNGEE. The CDR3 has 14 residues. The chain's CDR3 is CASSVAQGFDTQYF. The CDR3 region has the DNA TGTGCCAGCAGCGTAGCCCAGGGGTTCGATACGCAGTATTTT.

CDR3 loop: CASSTGGETQYF. In nucleotides, the CDR3 is TGCGCCAGCAGCACAGGGGGGGAGACCCAGTACTTC. The J gene is TRBJ2-5, the V gene TRBV5-1; 8 nucleotides line up with TRBD1. CDR1 SGHRS and CDR2 YFSETQ come from the germline V gene. The CDR3 extends over 12 amino acids. The junction had 1 base not matched to a gene; V was cut back by 4 bases and J by 5 bases.

This chain connects TRBV29-1 to TRBJ1-1, with 12 bases identical to TRBD1. CDR3 size: 15 residues. V trimming: 6 bases; J trimming: 3 bases; junction bases outside the gene matches: 8. The germline V gene encodes CDR1 SQVTM and CDR2 ANQGSEA. The CDR3 spells CSVTGQGASDTEAFF. The CDR3 bases are TGCAGCGTCACGGGACAGGGGGCATCGGACACTGAAGCTTTCTTT.

The chain recombines TRBV7-9 with TRBJ1-1; D is perhaps TRBD1 (5 bases). V was shortened by 5 bases and J by 5 bases, with 18 bases between the two germline ends. Germline V gene sequence: CDR1 SEHNR, CDR2 FQNEAQ (reference sequence). The CDR3 runs to 15 residues. CDR3 nucleotides: TGTGCCAGCAGCATACTTGACGCGGGGCGAACTGAAGCTTTCTTT. Amino acid sequence: CASSILDAGRTEAFF.

The CDR3 region is CSASLGRNQPQHF. CDR3 bases: TGCAGTGCTAGTTTAGGGAGGAATCAGCCCCAGCATTTT. The rearrangement links TRBV20-1 to TRBJ1-5; D gene uncertain. V lost 3 bases and J lost 4, with 10 bases in between. The germline V gene encodes CDR1 DFQATT and CDR2 SNEGSKA (reference sequence). This CDR3 comprises 13 residues.

The CDR3 DNA reads as TGTGCCAGCAGCACCCGAACTAGCGGGACCTACAATGAGCAGTTCTTC. Protein: CASSTRTSGTYNEQFF. This rearrangement joins TRBV11-2 to TRBJ2-1; the match to TRBD2 covers 10 bases. The CDR3 runs to 16 residues. The V and J ends lost 5 bases and 2 bases, in that order; junction bases with no gene match: 6. Germline CDR1 is SGHAT and CDR2 is FQNNGV.

V usage is TRBV2 and J usage is TRBJ1-2; TRBD1 is a possible D gene (6 bases). Trimming cost V 7 bases and J 5 bases, with 8 bases left between them. CDR1 is SNHLY, CDR2 FYNNEI, per germline. The CDR3 is made up of 11 amino acids. DNA of the CDR3: TGTGCCAGCATTCAGGGGTATGGCTACACCTTC. This sequence encodes CASIQGYGYTF.

V and J are TRBV11-2 and TRBJ1-1; maybe TRBD1 (6 bases). Germline V gene lookup returns CDR1 SGHAT and CDR2 FQNNGV. The V end lost 5 bases, the J end lost 0 bases, and 13 bases lay between the germline ends. The CDR3 has 15 residues. The CDR3 loop is CASSGKQGLNTEAFF. Written as DNA, the CDR3 is TGTGCCAGCAGCGGCAAACAGGGCTTGAACACTGAAGCTTTCTTT.

Details on this clone: A read error may explain this, as a much larger clone is one base away. The same CDR3 also results from other DNA sequences found in this sample. V gene TRBV6-1 combines with J gene TRBJ2-3, with 12 bases lining up with TRBD2. V lost 2 bases, J lost 4 bases, and 1 base stayed unmatched. The CDR3 sequence is 15 residues long. Germline-derived CDR1 and CDR2 are MNHNS and SASEGT. The CDR3 region has the DNA TGTGCCAGCAGTGAACTAGCGGGAGGGCCAGATACGCAGTATTTT. This gives the protein CASSELAGGPDTQYF.

The gene calls are TRBV28 and TRBJ1-1; 9 bases are a match to TRBD1. CDR1 MDHEN and CDR2 SYDVKM come from the germline V gene. J gave up 0 bases and V 6 bases, and 2 bases lay outside the gene matches. The CDR3 is made up of 14 amino acids. The CDR3: CASSRDRVNTEAFF. Here the CDR3 DNA reads TGTGCCAGCAGCCGGGACAGGGTGAACACTGAAGCTTTCTTT.